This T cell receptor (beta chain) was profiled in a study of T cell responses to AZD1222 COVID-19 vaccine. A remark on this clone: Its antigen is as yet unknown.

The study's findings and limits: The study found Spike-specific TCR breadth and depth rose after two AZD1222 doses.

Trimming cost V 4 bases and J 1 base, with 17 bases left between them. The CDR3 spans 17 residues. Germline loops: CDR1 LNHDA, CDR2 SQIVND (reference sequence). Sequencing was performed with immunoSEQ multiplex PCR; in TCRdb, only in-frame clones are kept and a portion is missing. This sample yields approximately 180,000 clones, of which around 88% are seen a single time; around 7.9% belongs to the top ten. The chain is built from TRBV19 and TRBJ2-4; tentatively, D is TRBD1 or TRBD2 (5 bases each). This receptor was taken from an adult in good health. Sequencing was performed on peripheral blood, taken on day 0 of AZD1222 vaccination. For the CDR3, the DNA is TGTGCCAGTAGTACCCGGGTCCCCTGGGGGGCCAAAAACATTCAGTACTTC. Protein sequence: CASSTRVPWGAKNIQYF.